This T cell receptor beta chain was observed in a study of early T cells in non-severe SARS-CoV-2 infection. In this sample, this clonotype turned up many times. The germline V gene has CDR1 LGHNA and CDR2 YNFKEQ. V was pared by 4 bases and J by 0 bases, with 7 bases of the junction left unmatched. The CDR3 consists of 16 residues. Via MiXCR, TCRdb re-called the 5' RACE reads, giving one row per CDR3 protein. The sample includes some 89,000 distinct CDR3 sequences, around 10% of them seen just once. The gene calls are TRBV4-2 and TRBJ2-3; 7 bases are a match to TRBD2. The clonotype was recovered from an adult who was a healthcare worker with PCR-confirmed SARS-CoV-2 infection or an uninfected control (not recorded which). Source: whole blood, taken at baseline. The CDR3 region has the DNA TGTGCCAGCAGCCTAGAGGGACTACCTAGCACAGATACGCAGTATTTT. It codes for CASSLEGLPSTDTQYF.